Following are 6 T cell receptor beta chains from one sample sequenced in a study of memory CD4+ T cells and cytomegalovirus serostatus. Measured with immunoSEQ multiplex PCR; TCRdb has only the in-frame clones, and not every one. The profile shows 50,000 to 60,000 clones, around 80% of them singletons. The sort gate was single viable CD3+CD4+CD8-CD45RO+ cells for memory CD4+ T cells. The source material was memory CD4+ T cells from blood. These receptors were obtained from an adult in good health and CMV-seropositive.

The CDR3 nucleotides are TGTGCCAGCTCACCAGGACTGAGTTATGGCTACACCTTC. This encodes CASSPGLSYGYTF. The chain uses TRBV18 and TRBJ1-2; D unclear. Germline V lookup: CDR1 KGHSH, CDR2 LQKENI. Trimming pared 2 bases from V and 5 bases from J, leaving 9 bases between. The CDR3 consists of 13 residues. Supplemented by reference TRBV18 and TRBJ1-2, the full variable domain reads NAGVMQNPRHLVRRRGQEARLRCSPMKGHSHVYWYRQLPEEGLKFMVYLQKENIIDESGMPKERFSAEFPKEGPSILRIQQVVRGDSAAYFCASSPGLSYGYTFGSGTRLTVV.

CDR3 loop: CAISERAFINIQYF. DNA of the CDR3: TGTGCCATCAGTGAGAGGGCCTTCATTAACATTCAGTACTTC. V usage is TRBV10-3 and J usage is TRBJ2-4; D remains unclear. Trimming removed 2 bases from V and 7 bases from J, with 12 bases in between. Germline lookup yields CDR1 ENHRY and CDR2 SYGVKD. This CDR3 is 14 amino acids long.

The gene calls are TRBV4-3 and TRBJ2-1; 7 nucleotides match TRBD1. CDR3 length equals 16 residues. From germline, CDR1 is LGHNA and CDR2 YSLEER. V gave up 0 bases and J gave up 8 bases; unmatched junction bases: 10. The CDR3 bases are TGCGCCAGCAGCCAAGAAGCTTTAGTAGGGGGCGATGAGCAGTTCTTC. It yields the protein CASSQEALVGGDEQFF.

CDR3 region: CASSPRTTSGSHEQYF. DNA of the CDR3: TGTGCCAGCTCACCACGAACAACTAGCGGGAGCCACGAGCAGTACTTC. The chain combines TRBV18 with TRBJ2-7; 11 bases are a match to TRBD2. CDR1 and CDR2 (germline): KGHSH, LQKENI. With 1 base clipped from V and 5 bases from J, the junction kept 7 bases outside the gene matches. The CDR3 has 16 residues. The full variable domain, its missing parts supplied by reference TRBV18 and TRBJ2-7, is NAGVMQNPRHLVRRRGQEARLRCSPMKGHSHVYWYRQLPEEGLKFMVYLQKENIIDESGMPKERFSAEFPKEGPSILRIQQVVRGDSAAYFCASSPRTTSGSHEQYFGPGTRLTVT.

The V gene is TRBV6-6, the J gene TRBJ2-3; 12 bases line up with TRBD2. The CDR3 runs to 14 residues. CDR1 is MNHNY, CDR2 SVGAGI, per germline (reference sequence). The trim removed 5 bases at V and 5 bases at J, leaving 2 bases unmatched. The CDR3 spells CASSGLAGRDTQYF. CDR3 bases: TGTGCCAGCAGTGGACTAGCGGGGCGAGATACGCAGTATTTT.

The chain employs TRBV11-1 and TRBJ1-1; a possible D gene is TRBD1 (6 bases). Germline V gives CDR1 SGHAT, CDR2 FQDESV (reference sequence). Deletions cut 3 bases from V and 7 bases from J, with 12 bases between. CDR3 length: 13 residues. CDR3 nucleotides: TGTGCCAGCAGCTTTCAGGGGAGGGGTGAAGCTTTCTTT. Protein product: CASSFQGRGEAFF. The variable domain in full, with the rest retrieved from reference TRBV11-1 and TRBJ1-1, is EAEVAQSPRYKITEKSQAVAFWCDPISGHATLYWYRQILGQGPELLVQFQDESVVDDSQLPKDRFSAERLKGVDSTLKIQPAELGDSAMYLCASSFQGRGEAFFGQGTRLTVV.